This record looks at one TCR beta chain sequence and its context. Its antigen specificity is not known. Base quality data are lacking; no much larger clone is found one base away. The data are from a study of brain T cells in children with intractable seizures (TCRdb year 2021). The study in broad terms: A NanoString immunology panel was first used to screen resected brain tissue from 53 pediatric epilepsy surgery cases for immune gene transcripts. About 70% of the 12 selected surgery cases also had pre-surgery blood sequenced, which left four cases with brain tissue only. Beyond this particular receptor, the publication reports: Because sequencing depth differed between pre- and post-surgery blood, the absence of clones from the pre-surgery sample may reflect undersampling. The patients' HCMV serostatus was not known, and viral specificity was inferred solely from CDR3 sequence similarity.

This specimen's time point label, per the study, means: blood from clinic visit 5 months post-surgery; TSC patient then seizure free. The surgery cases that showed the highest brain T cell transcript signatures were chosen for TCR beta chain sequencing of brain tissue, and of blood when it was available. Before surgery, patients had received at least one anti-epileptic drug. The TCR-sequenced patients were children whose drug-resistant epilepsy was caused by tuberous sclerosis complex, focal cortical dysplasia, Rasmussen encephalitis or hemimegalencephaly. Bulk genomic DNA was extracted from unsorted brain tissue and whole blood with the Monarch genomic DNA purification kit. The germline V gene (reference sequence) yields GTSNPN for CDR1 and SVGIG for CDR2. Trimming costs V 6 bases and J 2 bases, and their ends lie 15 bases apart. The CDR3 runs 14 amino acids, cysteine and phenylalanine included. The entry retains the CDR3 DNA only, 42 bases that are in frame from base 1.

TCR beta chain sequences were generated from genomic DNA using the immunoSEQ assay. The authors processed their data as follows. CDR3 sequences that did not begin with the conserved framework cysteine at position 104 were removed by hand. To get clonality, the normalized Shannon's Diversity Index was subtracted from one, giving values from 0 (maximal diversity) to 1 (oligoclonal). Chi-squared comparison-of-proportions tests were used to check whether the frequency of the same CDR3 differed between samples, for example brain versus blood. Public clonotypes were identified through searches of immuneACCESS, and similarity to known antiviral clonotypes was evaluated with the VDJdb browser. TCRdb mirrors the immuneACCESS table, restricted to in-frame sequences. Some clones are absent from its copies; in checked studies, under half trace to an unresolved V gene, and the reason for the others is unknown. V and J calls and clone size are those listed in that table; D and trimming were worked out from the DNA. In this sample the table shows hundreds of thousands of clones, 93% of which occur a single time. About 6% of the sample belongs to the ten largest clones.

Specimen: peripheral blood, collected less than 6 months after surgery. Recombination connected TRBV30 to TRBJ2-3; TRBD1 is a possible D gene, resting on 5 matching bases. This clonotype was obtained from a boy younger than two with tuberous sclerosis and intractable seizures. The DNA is TGTGCCTGTTGGGGCGTCTCGTACACAGATACGCAGTATTTT. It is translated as CACWGVSYTDTQYF. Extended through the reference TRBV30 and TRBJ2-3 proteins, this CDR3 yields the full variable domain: SQTIHQWPATLVQPVGSPLSLECTVEGTSNPNLYWYRQAAGRGLQLLFYSVGIGQISSEVPQNLSASRPQDRQFILSSKKLLLSDSGFYLCACWGVSYTDTQYFGPGTRLTVL.